The 7 T cell receptor beta chains given below trace back to one sample, sequenced in a study of blood T cells in healthy people across ages. A J-beta primer mix and a sample-barcoded 5' primer were used in a second PCR of about 7 to 12 cycles. TCRdb ran MiXCR on the 5' RACE reads and lists one entry per CDR3 protein. The repertoire holds 500,000 to 700,000 distinct CDR3 sequences, with roughly 30% as singletons. The sequenced sample was blood. The receptor set was obtained from a woman of 80 years or more in good health.

This clonotype was observed many times. The chain recombines TRBV6-5 with TRBJ2-1; 11 nucleotides agree with TRBD2. The CDR3 is 15 amino acids. The junction had 5 bases not matched to a gene; V was cut back by 6 bases and J by 4 bases. Germline loops: CDR1 MNHEY, CDR2 SVGAGI. The CDR3 sequence: CASRGASGGYNEQFF. The CDR3 nucleotides are TGTGCCAGCAGGGGGGCTAGCGGGGGGTACAATGAGCAGTTCTTC.

As for this clonotype: One base away lies a much larger clone, so this may be a sequencing read error. The V and J genes are TRBV15 and TRBJ1-1; a possible D gene is TRBD1 (5 bases). Germline assignment: CDR1 LNHNV and CDR2 YYDKDF (reference sequence). The CDR3 consists of 14 residues. CDR3 nucleotides: TGTACCACCAGCAGAGCCGACAGAGGGACTGAAGCTTTCTTT. It translates to CTTSRADRGTEAFF. The entire variable domain, with the rest obtained from reference TRBV15 and TRBJ1-1, is as follows: DAMVIQNPRYQVTQFGKPVTLSCSQTLNHNVMYWYQQKSSQAPKLLFHYYDKDFNNEADTPDNFQSRRPNTSFCFLDIRSPGLGDTAMYLCTTSRADRGTEAFFGQGTRLTVV.

The chain is built from TRBV6-5 and TRBJ1-1; D not resolved. The germline V gene has CDR1 MNHEY and CDR2 SVGAGI. The germline V and J ends were trimmed by 0 bases and 0 bases, with 11 bases remaining between them. CDR3 length: 16 amino acids. CDR3 region: CASSYSVPSLNTEAFF. In DNA form, the CDR3 reads TGTGCCAGCAGTTACTCAGTCCCCTCCTTGAACACTGAAGCTTTCTTT.

As regards this clonotype: A clone one base away is much larger, so this may be a read error. This chain links TRBV5-1 with TRBJ2-7; TRBD1 matches 7 bases. This CDR3 region has 17 residues. Trimming took 0 bases from V and 7 from J; bases not matched to a gene: 16. CDR1 and CDR2 (germline): SGHRS, YFSETQ. The chain's CDR3 is CASSLDRGPPAGNEQYF. The CDR3 DNA reads TGCGCCAGCAGCTTGGACAGGGGACCACCAGCAGGCAATGAGCAGTACTTC. The full variable domain, its missing parts supplied by reference TRBV5-1 and TRBJ2-7, is KAGVTQTPRYLIKTRGQQVTLSCSPISGHRSVSWYQQTPGQGLQFLFEYFSETQRNKGNFPGRFSGRQFSNSRSEMNVSTLELGDSALYLCASSLDRGPPAGNEQYFGPGTRLTVT.

This clonotype was recorded at least ten times. V is TRBV27 and J is TRBJ2-1; D remains ambiguous. The germline gives CDR1 MNHEY, CDR2 SMNVEV (reference sequence). The CDR3 length is 15 residues. Trimming pared 2 bases from V and 1 base from J, leaving 9 bases between. In DNA form, the CDR3 reads TGTGCCAGCAGTTTAGGACGGCTGTCCTACAATGAGCAGTTCTTC. Encoded protein: CASSLGRLSYNEQFF.

Regarding this clonotype: A junction end diverges from the germline sequence, so it may reflect a read error. The chain has TRBV7-2 and TRBJ1-2; D is perhaps TRBD1 (6 bases). This CDR3 has 17 amino acids. In germline, CDR1 is SGHTA, CDR2 FQGNSA. In DNA, the CDR3 is TGTGCCGGCAGCTTAGAGCAGGGGTTGATTCGGAGCTATGGCTACACCTTC. Encoded protein: CAGSLEQGLIRSYGYTF.

This clonotype turned up a few times. This may come from a read error, since a much larger clone is one base off. V and J are TRBV7-2 and TRBJ2-7; D not resolved. This CDR3 spans 13 amino acids. The V and J ends lost 0 bases and 5 bases respectively, with 8 bases between them. Germline lookup yields CDR1 SGHTA and CDR2 FQGNSA. CDR3 loop: CASSLAESHEQYF. CDR3 DNA sequence: TGTGCCAGCAGCTTAGCAGAGAGCCACGAGCAGTACTTC.